This passage covers 3 T cell receptor beta chains from one sample sequenced in a study of control samples from healthy donors and cancer patients. Some clones are missing from TCRdb's copy, which holds only in-frame ones; the method was immunoSEQ multiplex PCR. The sample includes approximately 150,000 clones, roughly 95% of them seen just once. Sample: blood. These receptors all stem from a woman aged 30 to 39 in good health.

The chain is built from TRBV10-2 and TRBJ2-7; D is perhaps TRBD2 (5 bases). CDR3 length: 11 amino acids. Deletions cut 6 bases from V and 4 bases from J, with 7 bases between. Looked up from germline, CDR1 is WSHSY and CDR2 is SAAADI. CDR3 loop: CASSGIYEQYF. CDR3 nucleotides: TGCGCCAGCAGCGGGATTTACGAGCAGTACTTC.

V and J are TRBV19 and TRBJ2-1, with unresolved D. V lost 0 bases, J lost 6 bases, and 12 bases lay in between. Germline-derived CDR1 and CDR2 are LNHDA and SQIVND (reference sequence). The CDR3 runs to 15 residues. The CDR3 nucleotides read TGTGCCAGTAGTATAGAGTCTTTCCCGGTCAATGAGCAGTTCTTC. The encoded protein is CASSIESFPVNEQFF.

This clone was seen a single time. The chain recombines TRBV4-1 with TRBJ2-5, with TRBD1 identical over 10 bases. The germline V gene encodes CDR1 MGHRA and CDR2 YSYEKL. This CDR3 has 16 amino acids. V shed 0 bases and J 5 bases; nucleotides not matched to a gene: 6. CDR3 region: CASSQDGTGVWETQYF. The CDR3 DNA sequence: TGCGCCAGCAGCCAAGATGGGACAGGGGTTTGGGAGACCCAGTACTTC.